This entry lists 25 T cell receptor beta chains sequenced from one sample in a study of T cells after posttransplantation cyclophosphamide. Busulfan-fludarabine conditioning, marrow transplant, and cyclophosphamide on days +3 and +4 were administered. Libraries were prepared by immunoSEQ multiplex PCR; TCRdb keeps only in-frame clonotypes and omits some of them. This sample has 9,000 to 15,000 clones, with roughly 2% found just once. Specimen: PBMCs, collected after allogeneic stem cell transplant with posttransplant cyclophosphamide. The source is a male patient between 25 and 39 years old who received an allogeneic stem cell transplant from a related donor, was CMV-positive, and had no GVHD. Certain T cells may be donor cells from the graft.

This clone was counted a few times. The chain joins TRBV4-3 to TRBJ2-1, with D hard to call. The germline V gene has CDR1 LGHNA and CDR2 YSLEER. This CDR3 region has 19 residues. V was shortened by 1 base and J by 5 bases, with 24 bases between the two germline ends. In DNA form, the CDR3 reads TGCGCCAGCAGCCAAGGTGGGTCTAGATCCTCTTCGTCCGACAATGAGCAGTTCTTC. Protein sequence: CASSQGGSRSSSSDNEQFF.

The chain joins TRBV7-3 to TRBJ2-1; D is uncertain. The CDR3 loop spans 18 amino acids. Trimming took off 0 bases at V and 2 bases at J, with 17 bases between the two ends. Germline V lookup: CDR1 SGHTA, CDR2 FQGTGA. This CDR3 is CASSLTLGRHGPYNEQFF. CDR3 sequence (DNA): TGTGCCAGCAGCTTAACGCTTGGCAGGCACGGCCCCTACAATGAGCAGTTCTTC.

The chain couples TRBV6-6 to TRBJ1-5; the match to TRBD1 covers 10 bases. The CDR3 extends over 14 amino acids. Unmatched junction bases numbered 3, after V lost 6 bases and J lost 4 bases. CDR1 and CDR2 from the germline V gene are MNHNY and SVGAGI (reference sequence). CDR3 loop: CASRKGQGNQPQHF. CDR3 sequence (DNA): TGTGCCAGCAGAAAGGGACAGGGGAATCAGCCCCAGCATTTT.

This clone was counted only a few times. V is TRBV28 and J is TRBJ1-1; maybe TRBD1 (6 bases). The CDR3 length is 14 residues. V was trimmed by 6 bases and J by 3 bases, leaving 14 bases between them. Per germline, CDR1 MDHEN and CDR2 SYDVKM. The CDR3 spells CASSVGQSHTEAFF. The DNA of the CDR3 is TGTGCCAGCAGCGTAGGACAGAGTCACACTGAAGCTTTCTTT.

There are a few counts of this clone. The V call is TRBV5-5, the J call TRBJ1-1, with D maybe TRBD1 (5 bases). CDR3 length: 16 amino acids. Germline assignment: CDR1 SGHKS and CDR2 YYEKEE (reference sequence). V lost 1 base, J lost 5 bases, and 18 bases lay in between. The CDR3 DNA is TGTGCCAGCAGCTTGTACAATTACGGGACTAAGACTGAAGCTTTCTTT. Translated: CASSLYNYGTKTEAFF.

This clone has only a few counts. The chain carries TRBV9 and TRBJ1-2; D may be TRBD1 (5 bases). V was pared by 4 bases and J by 7 bases, with 17 bases between. Looked up from germline, CDR1 is SGDLS and CDR2 is YYNGEE. This CDR3 region has 14 residues. The CDR3 is CASSPSTALGGYTF. DNA for the CDR3: TGTGCCAGCAGCCCGTCGACAGCCCTAGGTGGCTACACCTTC.

This clone was observed a few times. V is TRBV7-3 and J is TRBJ1-1; 7 positions agree with TRBD1. The CDR3 runs 14 residues. Trimming at V came to 5 bases and at J to 3 bases, leaving 6 bases not matched to a gene. Germline V CDR1 and CDR2: SGHTA, FQGTGA. The CDR3 loop is CASSQKGGYTEAFF. The CDR3, as DNA: TGTGCCAGCAGCCAGAAAGGGGGCTACACTGAAGCTTTCTTT.

The CDR3 DNA is TGTGCCAGCAGGTGGACAGGGACCGGGGAGCTGTTTTTT. Its protein product is CASRWTGTGELFF. The chain couples TRBV6-1 to TRBJ2-2, with 8 nucleotides matching TRBD1. The germline V gene has CDR1 MNHNS and CDR2 SASEGT. This CDR3 region has 13 residues. The junction had 2 bases not matched to a gene; V was cut back by 6 bases and J by 5 bases.

The rearrangement uses TRBV15 and TRBJ2-7, with TRBD1 matching 7 bases. V dropped 0 bases and J dropped 4; count of bases not matched to a gene: 6. The germline CDR1 and CDR2 sequences are LNHNV and YYDKDF (reference sequence). The CDR3 is 15 amino acids. The CDR3 spells CATSRDRTGRYEQYF. The CDR3 coding sequence is TGTGCCACCAGCAGAGATAGGACAGGACGGTACGAGCAGTACTTC.

This clone came up a few times. The chain uses TRBV7-2 and TRBJ1-6, with D perhaps TRBD1 (6 bases). Trimming shortened V by 1 base and J by 13 bases, and 17 bases separated the two germline ends. From germline, CDR1 is SGHTA and CDR2 FQGNSA. The CDR3 length is 15 residues. The CDR3 nucleotides are TGTGCCAGCAGCTTAGAAGTCCTGGGAGGGGGGCCCCTCCACTTT. This gives the protein CASSLEVLGGGPLHF.

This rearrangement joins TRBV6-5 to TRBJ2-7; a possible D gene is TRBD2 (5 bases). This CDR3 spans 12 amino acids. Per germline, CDR1 MNHEY and CDR2 SVGAGI. Trimming shortened V by 0 bases and J by 5 bases, and 5 bases separated the two germline ends. Here the CDR3 DNA reads TGTGCCAGCAGTTACTCCGGGGACGAGCAGTACTTC. It codes for CASSYSGDEQYF.

This clone showed up just a few times. This chain uses TRBV4-3 with TRBJ1-5; D remains unclear. Trimming shortened V by 4 bases and J by 0 bases, and 10 bases separated the two germline ends. From germline, CDR1 is LGHNA and CDR2 YSLEER. The length of the CDR3 is 15 residues. CDR3 residues: CASSRAAYSNQPQHF. The CDR3 DNA is TGCGCCAGCAGCCGGGCAGCTTATAGCAATCAGCCCCAGCATTTT.

This clone was observed a handful of times. The genes are TRBV11-2 and TRBJ2-7, with D hard to call. The CDR3 is 15 residues long. Germline V CDR1 and CDR2: SGHAT, FQNNGV. V was trimmed by 1 base and J by 2 bases, leaving 12 bases between them. Here the CDR3 reads CASSLVGGQTYEQYF. The CDR3 coding sequence is TGTGCCAGCAGCTTAGTAGGTGGGCAGACCTACGAGCAGTACTTC.

This clone was counted only a few times. This chain joins TRBV4-2 and TRBJ2-7, with 7 positions matching TRBD2. The CDR3 runs 15 residues. Germline V lookup: CDR1 LGHNA, CDR2 YNFKEQ. Germline trimming cut 1 base from V and 0 bases from J; bases unmatched to any gene: 3. The CDR3 here is CASSQGRGSSYEQYF. The CDR3 DNA is TGTGCCAGCAGCCAAGGGCGCGGGAGCTCCTACGAGCAGTACTTC.

This clone has only a few counts. This sequence joins TRBV5-1 and TRBJ2-1; 11 bases agree with TRBD2. CDR3 length: 17 residues. Trimming removed 0 bases from V and 4 bases from J; junction bases left unmatched: 6. Germline lookup yields CDR1 SGHRS and CDR2 YFSETQ. The CDR3 region is CASSLVSGGAAYNEQFF. DNA for the CDR3: TGCGCCAGCAGCTTGGTTAGCGGGGGGGCCGCGTACAATGAGCAGTTCTTC.

The chain joins TRBV27 to TRBJ2-5; 12 positions match TRBD2. V was pared by 4 bases and J by 1 base, with 7 bases of the junction left unmatched. CDR3 length: 17 amino acids. CDR1 is MNHEY, CDR2 SMNVEV, per germline (reference sequence). The CDR3 DNA reads TGTGCCAGCAGTTCGGGACTAGCGGGCCGATTCCAAGAGACCCAGTACTTC. Translated: CASSSGLAGRFQETQYF.

This clone appeared a few times. CDR3 in amino acids: CASSAAGVQETQYF. CDR3 coding DNA: TGTGCCAGCAGCGCCGCGGGGGTACAAGAGACCCAGTACTTC. This rearrangement joins TRBV9 to TRBJ2-5; 7 nucleotides match TRBD2. V shed 3 bases and J 2 bases; nucleotides not matched to a gene: 4. There are 14 residues in the CDR3. Germline loops: CDR1 SGDLS, CDR2 YYNGEE.

In nucleotides, the CDR3 is TGCGCCAGCAGCCAAGTTGGGACAGACTACAATGAGCAGTTCTTC. This encodes CASSQVGTDYNEQFF. The chain links TRBV4-3 to TRBJ2-1, with 7 bases aligning to TRBD1. The junction had 3 bases not matched to a gene; V was cut back by 1 base and J by 3 bases. CDR1 is LGHNA and CDR2 is YSLEER in the germline V gene. This CDR3 comprises 15 residues.

The chain is built from TRBV21-1 and TRBJ2-5; TRBD2, as called in the table, went unchecked against the DNA. TRBV21-1 is a known pseudogene. This CDR3 has 17 residues. The CDR3 here is CASILNERTIHQETQYF. In DNA, the CDR3 is TGTGCCAGCATCCTAAATGAGAGGACTATCCATCAAGAGACCCAGTACTTC.

The chain recombines TRBV6-5 with TRBJ1-5, with D possibly being TRBD1 (6 bases). V dropped 10 bases and J dropped 1 base, with 17 bases sitting between them. CDR3 length equals 15 residues. Per germline, CDR1 MNHEY and CDR2 SVGAGI. The CDR3 DNA is TGTGCCACCTCGGATACAGGGTTGAGCAATCAGCCCCAGCATTTT. It translates to CATSDTGLSNQPQHF.

A few counts support this clone. The gene calls are TRBV10-3 and TRBJ2-7, with 9 bases aligning to TRBD1. The CDR3 is 14 residues long. V shed 4 bases and J 3 bases; nucleotides not matched to a gene: 4. Germline V lookup: CDR1 ENHRY, CDR2 SYGVKD. The CDR3 nucleotides read TGTGCCATCAGTGCCCCGGGACAGGGCTACGAGCAGTACTTC. It is translated as CAISAPGQGYEQYF.

The CDR3 sequence is CASSQANLREWGTGELFF. The CDR3 DNA sequence: TGCGCCAGCAGCCAGGCCAACTTGCGGGAGTGGGGCACCGGGGAGCTGTTTTTT. V is TRBV4-3 and J is TRBJ2-2; 7 bases align to TRBD2. The germline V gene has CDR1 LGHNA and CDR2 YSLEER. The CDR3 is made up of 18 amino acids. Losses at the gene ends were 3 bases for V and 4 bases for J; bases not matched to a gene: 14.

The sample holds a few counts of this clone. The V and J genes are TRBV19 and TRBJ1-4; tentatively, D is TRBD1 (5 bases). CDR1 is LNHDA, CDR2 SQIVND, per germline (reference sequence). This CDR3 is built from 21 residues. The V gene lost 5 bases and the J gene lost 0 bases, with 28 bases spanning the gap. The DNA for the CDR3 is TGTGCCAGTAGTCCCATCTTGTCCGGACACGGACCCCCGGCAACTAATGAAAAACTGTTTTTT. It translates to CASSPILSGHGPPATNEKLFF.

The rearrangement uses TRBV19 and TRBJ1-2, with D perhaps TRBD1 (5 bases). Deletions cut 5 bases from V and 3 bases from J, with 19 bases between. CDR3 size: 16 residues. The germline V gene encodes CDR1 LNHDA and CDR2 SQIVND (reference sequence). The CDR3 DNA is TGTGCCAGTAGTCCACAGGACGGACGGTACCACTATGGCTACACCTTC. Its translation: CASSPQDGRYHYGYTF.

The chain recombines TRBV7-8 with TRBJ1-4, with TRBD1 as a possible D gene (5 bases). Germline V gene data show CDR1 as SGHVS and CDR2 as FQNEAQ. The V and J ends lost 5 bases and 7 bases respectively, with 17 bases between them. The CDR3 sequence is 15 residues long. CDR3 coding DNA: TGTGCCAGCAGCCTCCAAATAGGGGTCGGTGAAAAACTGTTTTTT. Translating it yields CASSLQIGVGEKLFF.